The clone carrying this T cell receptor (beta chain) was seen at least ten times. This sample stems from a study of glioma-infiltrating T cells after dendritic cell vaccination. Whole-study context: Three intradermal dendritic cell vaccine injections were given every two weeks.

Time point specified: after dendritic cell vaccination, including at tumor progression/relapse. The CDR3 covers 14 residues. Germline lookup yields CDR1 LGHNA and CDR2 YNFKEQ. Trimming removed 4 bases at V and 1 base at J, with 10 bases between. Amplification used 60 V beta primers and 13 J beta primers. Only in-frame clones appear in the TCRdb table, and some are missing; sequencing was by immunoSEQ multiplex PCR. The sample has around 100,000 clones; about four fifths are singletons. The V and J genes are TRBV4-2 and TRBJ1-1, with TRBD1 as a possible D gene (5 bases). This clonotype originated in a human donor with glioblastoma. The specimen was blood, collected after dendritic cell vaccination. This CDR3 reads CASSPQEGNTEAFF. CDR3 nucleotide sequence: TGTGCCAGCAGCCCACAGGAGGGGAACACTGAAGCTTTCTTT.